This T cell receptor (beta chain) is from a study of T cells after posttransplantation cyclophosphamide. Clones were sequenced by immunoSEQ multiplex PCR, and TCRdb holds only the in-frame ones, with some missing. The sample comprises some 10,000 clones, about four fifths of which are singletons, and around 14% rests with the top ten. After removal of 1 base from V and 2 bases from J, the junction contained 2 bases not matched to a gene. The CDR3 contains 14 residues. Germline CDR1 is LGHNA and CDR2 is YNFKEQ. General study results and limits: Skin or GI-infiltrating T cells shared few TRB sequences with blood. Donor CD8+ memory clones often dominated recipient blood repertoires at later times. TRB clonality was highly associated with recipient CMV seropositivity and reactivation.

Busulfan-fludarabine conditioning, marrow transplant, and cyclophosphamide on days +3 and +4 were administered. Comment on this clone: The antigen remains undetermined.

The chain links TRBV4-2 to TRBJ2-7, with 7 bases identical to TRBD1. This specimen was PBMCs, taken around 2,000 days after a stem cell transplant with posttransplant cyclophosphamide. The sequence came from a female patient in her forties or fifties who received an allogeneic stem cell transplant from a related donor, was CMV-positive, and had no GVHD. These T cells may partly come from the graft donor. CDR3 sequence: CASSQGQGAYEQYF. In DNA form, the CDR3 reads TGTGCCAGCAGCCAAGGGCAGGGGGCCTACGAGCAGTACTTC.